A single T cell receptor beta chain is shown here with its context. Its specificity is unknown. The source of the sample is a study of OX40 agonist ivuxolimab in advanced cancers. Using immunoSEQ multiplex PCR, the repertoire was profiled, and TCRdb retains in-frame clones only, with some absent. The table lists about 44,000 clones, approximately 83% of them singletons, with over 0.35% in the top ten. Whole-study findings and limits: The antigen specificity of the peripheral T cells (those that were expanded) was not determined. Relative to CD4+, CD8+ T cells held more expanded clones on average. Clones of CD4+ and CD8+ blood T cells grew by week 6 at doses of 0.1 to 3.0 mg/kg. Those patients achieving a partial response at 0.1-3.0 mg/kg showed among the lowest clonal expansion.

V lost 1 base, J lost 3 bases, and 7 bases stayed unmatched. Germline values: CDR1 SGHRS, CDR2 YFSETQ. This CDR3 has 17 residues. This receptor was identified in an adult with an advanced solid tumor such as melanoma, head and neck, liver or kidney cancer. The input for sequencing was CD4+ or CD8+ T cells sorted from blood, taken in a trial of the OX40 agonist ivuxolimab. The V call is TRBV5-1, the J call TRBJ2-1; TRBD2 agrees at 10 bases. The CDR3 nucleotides are TGCGCCAGCAGCTTGCTAGCGGGGGCGTCGATCTACAATGAGCAGTTCTTC. Translating it yields CASSLLAGASIYNEQFF.